Listed below are T cell receptor delta chains from one sample, sequenced in a study of gamma-delta T cells after stem cell transplantation. TCRdb processed the RT-PCR reads again with the CATT caller. The sample records about 1,900 delta-chain clones, 30% to 35% being singletons. Specimen: gamma-delta T cells. These receptors were collected from a human donor. It is not recorded whose cells these are; they may come from a transplant donor. Each CDR3 is given with its conserved first and last residue. Each record gives: V gene, D gene, J gene, CDR3 length, clone size, CDR3 protein, CDR3 DNA. D genes are given only for firm matches. Not all rows give a size; the values are once, few, many and, for expanded clones, a class.

TRDV2	-	TRDJ1	14	large	CACDLTGNTDKLIF	TGTGCCTGTGACCTTACTGGGAACACCGATAAACTCATCTTT
TRDV2	-	TRDJ2	17	-	CACDTLGGVPPTAQLFF	TGTGCCTGCGACACGTTGGGGGGGGTTCCCCCGACCGCACAACTCTTCTTT
TRDV2	TRDD3	TRDJ1	17	large	CACEPLTGGDYTDKLIF	TGTGCCTGTGAACCCCTTACTGGGGGAGATTACACCGATAAACTCATCTTT
TRDV1	TRDD3	TRDJ1	21	once	CALGELGSFPSPYWGIHKLIF	TGTGCTCTTGGGGAACTCGGCTCATTCCCTTCCCCTTACTGGGGGATACATAAACTCATCTTT
TRDV2	-	TRDJ1	14	medium-sized	CACDTMGANDKLIF	TGTGCCTGTGACACGATGGGGGCCAACGATAAACTCATCTTT
TRDV2	TRDD3	TRDJ1	24	-	CACDTVPTQITGGYVPLNTDKLIF	TGTGCCTGTGACACGGTTCCTACGCAGATTACTGGGGGATACGTTCCTCTCAACACCGATAAACTCATCTTT
TRDV2	TRDD3	TRDJ1	16	large	CACDTLGAPHADKLIF	TGTGCCTGTGACACCCTGGGGGCTCCCCACGCAGATAAACTCATCTTT
TRDV1	-	TRDJ1	21	-	CALGEGSFLLTYWGTPGKLIF	TGTGCTCTTGGGGAAGGATCCTTCCTGCTGACTTACTGGGGCACTCCGGGTAAACTCATCTTT
TRDV1	TRDD3	TRDJ4	24	few	CALGEGPPLQAGWAGGFLARPLIF	TGTGCTCTTGGGGAAGGCCCCCCTTTGCAAGCGGGTTGGGCTGGGGGATTCTTGGCCAGACCCCTGATCTTT
TRDV1	TRDD3	TRDJ1	21	large	CALGEDDWDRLGDRCTDKLIF	TGTGCTCTTGGGGAAGACGATTGGGACCGACTGGGGGATAGGTGCACCGATAAACTCATCTTT
TRDV2	-	TRDJ1	17	-	CACDGVGARRYTDKLIF	TGTGCCTGTGACGGGGTAGGGGCGCGCAGGTACACCGATAAACTCATCTTT
TRDV2	TRDD3	TRDJ1	17	large	CACDTAGGGGERDKLIF	TGTGCCTGTGACACGGCTGGGGGAGGCGGCGAGCGGGATAAACTCATCTTT
TRDV2	TRDD3	TRDJ1	19	-	CACDTVGRWGKPGPDKLIF	TGTGCCTGTGACACCGTGGGTCGCTGGGGGAAACCCGGGCCCGATAAACTCATCTTT
TRDV2	-	TRDJ3	16	-	CACDPQSSWDTRQMFF	TGTGCCTGTGACCCGCAGAGCTCCTGGGACACCCGACAGATGTTTTTC
TRDV2	TRDD3	TRDJ3	17	-	CACDPTGGPWDTRQMFF	TGTGCCTGTGACCCCACTGGGGGACCCTGGGACACCCGACAGATGTTTTTC
TRDV2	-	TRDJ1	14	large	CACDTLSFSDKLIF	TGTGCCTGTGACACTCTTTCCTTCTCCGATAAACTCATCTTT
TRDV2	-	TRDJ1	17	-	CACDTVWGLVDTDKLIF	TGTGCCTGTGACACCGTTTGGGGACTGGTGGATACCGATAAACTCATCTTT
TRDV2	-	TRDJ1	22	once	CACDTVSTAENTGGPGTYKLIF	TGTGCCTGTGACACCGTATCGACGGCTGAAAATACTGGTGGGCCAGGGACCTATAAACTCATCTTT
TRDV2	TRDD3	TRDJ1	17	large	CACDSVLGDTGTDKLIF	TGTGCCTGTGATTCTGTACTGGGGGATACGGGGACCGATAAACTCATCTTT
TRDV2	TRDD3	TRDJ1	18	few	CACDTVEVGGSRTDKLIF	TGTGCCTGTGACACCGTCGAGGTTGGGGGATCCCGCACCGATAAACTCATCTTT
TRDV2	TRDD3	TRDJ1	18	few	CACDTPSEVLGDTDKLIF	TGTGCCTGTGACACCCCATCGGAAGTACTGGGGGACACCGATAAACTCATCTTT
TRDV2	TRDD3	TRDJ2	17	-	CACDTLTTGVLTAQLFF	TGTGCCTGTGATACTTTAACTACTGGGGTGTTGACAGCACAACTCTTCTTT
TRDV2	-	TRDJ3	17	few	CACDTAAGSWDTRQMFF	TGTGCCTGTGACACCGCCGCCGGATCCTGGGACACCCGACAGATGTTTTTC
TRDV2	TRDD3	TRDJ1	15	large	CACDILGDTSDKLIF	TGTGCCTGTGACATACTGGGGGATACTTCAGATAAACTCATCTTT
TRDV2	TRDD3	TRDJ1	19	-	CACDRLSGSLGDTTDKLIF	TGTGCCTGTGACCGCCTCTCGGGATCACTGGGGGATACCACCGATAAACTCATCTTT
TRDV2	TRDD3	TRDJ3	20	-	CACDTVVGDKAPGDTRPMFF	TGTGCCTGTGACACCGTGGTGGGGGATAAGGCGCCTGGGGACACCCGCCCGATGTTTTTC
TRDV2	-	TRDJ1	17	medium-sized	CACEHLLRRSRSDKLIF	TGTGCCTGTGAGCACCTACTACGCCGGAGTCGTAGCGATAAACTCATCTTT
TRDV2	TRDD3	TRDJ2	17	-	CACDSLGDTALTAQLFF	TGTGCCTGTGACTCCCTGGGGGATACTGCTTTGACAGCACAACTCTTCTTT
TRDV2	TRDD3	TRDJ1	20	medium-sized	CACDTVTTGGYGGHTDKLIF	TGTGCCTGTGACACCGTTACGACTGGGGGATACGGGGGTCACACCGATAAACTCATCTTT
TRDV2	TRDD3	TRDJ1	18	-	CACDLLTGAEITTDKLIF	TGTGCCTGTGACTTGCTTACTGGGGCCGAGATCACGACCGATAAACTCATCTTT
TRDV2	TRDD3	TRDJ1	18	-	CACDTGLLLGDTRDKLIF	TGTGCCTGTGACACCGGCTTACTACTGGGGGATACCCGCGATAAACTCATCTTT
TRDV2	TRDD3	TRDJ1	16	medium-sized	CACDRLGDPDSRGLIF	TGTGCCTGTGACCGTTTGGGGGACCCCGATTCCCGTGGACTCATCTTT
TRDV2	TRDD3	TRDJ1	18	medium-sized	CACDPLPNWGIRSDKLIF	TGTGCCTGTGACCCCTTACCGAACTGGGGGATACGATCCGATAAACTCATCTTT
TRDV2	TRDD3	TRDJ1	17	few	CACDPLLGDTMSDKLIF	TGTGCCTGTGACCCTCTGCTGGGGGATACTATGTCCGATAAACTCATCTTT
TRDV1	TRDD3	TRDJ1	24	-	CALGEELFPSKLYWGISLQDKLIF	TGTGCTCTTGGGGAAGAACTTTTCCCTTCTAAATTGTACTGGGGGATCAGTCTCCAAGATAAACTCATCTTT